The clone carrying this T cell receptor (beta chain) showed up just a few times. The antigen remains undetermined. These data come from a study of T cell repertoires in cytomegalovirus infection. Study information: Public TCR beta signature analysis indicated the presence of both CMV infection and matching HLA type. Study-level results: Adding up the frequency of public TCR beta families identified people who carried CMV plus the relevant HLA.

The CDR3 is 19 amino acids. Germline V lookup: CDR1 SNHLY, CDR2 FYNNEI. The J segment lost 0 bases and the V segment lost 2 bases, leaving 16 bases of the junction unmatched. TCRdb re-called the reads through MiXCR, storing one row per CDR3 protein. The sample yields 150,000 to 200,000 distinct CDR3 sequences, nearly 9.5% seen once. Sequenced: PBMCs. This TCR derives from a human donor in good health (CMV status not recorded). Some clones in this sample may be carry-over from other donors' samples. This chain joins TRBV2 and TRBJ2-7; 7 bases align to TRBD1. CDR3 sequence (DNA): TGTGCCAGCAGTGAAAGGGGACAGTACCGACGCAGCCTCTCCTACGAGCAGTACTTC. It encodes CASSERGQYRRSLSYEQYF.